A selection of T cell receptor beta chains follows, all from one sample in a study of PD-1 blockade in classical Hodgkin lymphoma. Method: immunoSEQ multiplex PCR; TCRdb's copy keeps in-frame clones and lacks some. Here the sample spans about 46,000 clones, around 72% being singletons. Sequences were derived from peripheral blood mononuclear cells (PBMCs), sampled at baseline. The source of these receptors is a human donor with classical Hodgkin lymphoma. Each CDR3 is given with its conserved first and last residue. A D gene is named only where the DNA matches it firmly. Some rows have no size entry. The others give once, few or many, or a class for an expanded clone.

v_gene	d_gene	abundance	j_gene	CDR3aa	CDR3nt
TRBV9	TRBD1	-	TRBJ1-2	CASSDLQGTGGYTF	TGTGCCAGCAGCGACCTACAGGGGACTGGTGGCTACACCTTC
TRBV6-1	-	few	TRBJ2-3	CASSLTVGVDTQYF	TGTGCCAGCAGTTTAACAGTGGGGGTAGATACGCAGTATTTT
TRBV6-5	-	-	TRBJ1-1	CASNHPGTFEAFF	TGTGCCAGCAATCACCCCGGGACCTTTGAAGCTTTCTTT
TRBV27	-	-	TRBJ1-4	CASSPRRVNEKLFF	TGTGCCAGCAGTCCCCGGCGAGTTAATGAAAAACTGTTTTTT
TRBV18	TRBD2	few	TRBJ2-5	CASSASGVSGETQYF	TGTGCCAGCTCAGCTAGCGGGGTCTCAGGGGAGACCCAGTACTTC
TRBV19	TRBD1	-	TRBJ1-1	CASRIQGRDTEAFF	TGTGCCAGTAGGATACAGGGGAGGGACACTGAAGCTTTCTTT
TRBV6-5	-	-	TRBJ1-2	CASSPTGNYGYTF	TGTGCCAGCAGTCCAACAGGAAACTATGGCTACACCTTC
TRBV29-1	TRBD1	-	TRBJ2-5	CSVIRGNQETQYF	TGCAGCGTTATCAGGGGGAACCAAGAGACCCAGTACTTC
TRBV29-1	-	many	TRBJ2-6	CSADVGGPPANVLTF	TGCAGCGCCGACGTCGGGGGGCCTCCGGCCAACGTCCTGACTTTC
TRBV19	TRBD1	-	TRBJ2-1	CASSISGTASYNEQFF	TGTGCCAGTAGTATCTCCGGGACAGCCTCCTACAATGAGCAGTTCTTC
TRBV27	TRBD1	-	TRBJ1-4	CASSLEQGRATNEKLFF	TGTGCCAGCAGTTTAGAACAGGGGAGGGCAACTAATGAAAAACTGTTTTTT
TRBV6-1	-	-	TRBJ1-2	CASSESPGSYGYTF	TGTGCCAGCAGTGAAAGCCCAGGGTCCTATGGCTACACCTTC
TRBV11-3	-	-	TRBJ2-5	CASSPGSGSSQETQYF	TGTGCCAGCAGCCCCGGCAGCGGGTCTTCACAAGAGACCCAGTACTTC
TRBV18	TRBD1	few	TRBJ1-1	CASSTTGGAGTEAFF	TGTGCCAGCTCAACTACAGGGGGCGCGGGCACTGAAGCTTTCTTT
TRBV6-1	-	-	TRBJ1-4	CASSRTDNNEKLFF	TGTGCCAGCAGTAGGACAGATAATAATGAAAAACTGTTTTTT
TRBV9	TRBD2	-	TRBJ2-1	CASSVAVGGAGGPNEQFF	TGTGCCAGCAGCGTAGCCGTTGGGGGAGCGGGAGGGCCCAATGAGCAGTTCTTC